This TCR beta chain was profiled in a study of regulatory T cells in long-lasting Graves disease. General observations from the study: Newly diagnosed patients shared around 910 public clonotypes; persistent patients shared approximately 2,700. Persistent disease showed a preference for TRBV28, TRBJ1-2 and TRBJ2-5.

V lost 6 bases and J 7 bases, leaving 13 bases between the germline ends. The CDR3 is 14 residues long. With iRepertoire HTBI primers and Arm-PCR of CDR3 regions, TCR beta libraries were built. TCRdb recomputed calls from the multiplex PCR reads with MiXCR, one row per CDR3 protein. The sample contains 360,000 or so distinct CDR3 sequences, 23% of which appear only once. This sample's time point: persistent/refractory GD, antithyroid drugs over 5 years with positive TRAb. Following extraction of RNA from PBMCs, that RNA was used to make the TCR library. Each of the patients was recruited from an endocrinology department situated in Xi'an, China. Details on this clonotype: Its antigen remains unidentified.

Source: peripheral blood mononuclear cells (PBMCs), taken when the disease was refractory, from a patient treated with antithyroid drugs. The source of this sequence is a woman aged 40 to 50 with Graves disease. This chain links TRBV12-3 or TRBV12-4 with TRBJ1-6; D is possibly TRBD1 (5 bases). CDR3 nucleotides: TGTGCCAGCAGCGCCCTGGGACGGAATTCACCCCTCCACTTT. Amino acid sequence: CASSALGRNSPLHF.